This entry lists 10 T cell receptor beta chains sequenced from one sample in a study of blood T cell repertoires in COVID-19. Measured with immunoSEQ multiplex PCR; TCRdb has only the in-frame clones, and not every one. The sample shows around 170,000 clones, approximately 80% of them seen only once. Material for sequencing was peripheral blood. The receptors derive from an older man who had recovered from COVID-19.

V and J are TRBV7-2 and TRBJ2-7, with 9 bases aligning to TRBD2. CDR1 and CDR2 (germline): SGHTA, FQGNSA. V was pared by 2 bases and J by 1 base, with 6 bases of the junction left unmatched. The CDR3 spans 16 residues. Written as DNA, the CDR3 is TGTGCCAGCAGCTTAAATCAAGCGGGGGGTTCCTACGAGCAGTACTTC. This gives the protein CASSLNQAGGSYEQYF.

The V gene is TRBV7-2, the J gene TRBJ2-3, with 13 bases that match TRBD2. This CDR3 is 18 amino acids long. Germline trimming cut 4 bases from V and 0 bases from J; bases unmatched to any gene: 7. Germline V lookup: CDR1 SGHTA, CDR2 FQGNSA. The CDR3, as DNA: TGTGCCAGCAGCTCAGGGACTAGCGGGGTCCCTAGCACAGATACGCAGTATTTT. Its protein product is CASSSGTSGVPSTDTQYF. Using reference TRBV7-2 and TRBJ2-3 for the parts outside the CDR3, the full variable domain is GAGVSQSPSNKVTEKGKDVELRCDPISGHTALYWYRQSLGQGLEFLIYFQGNSAPDKSGLPSDRFSAERTGGSVSTLTIQRTQQEDSAVYLCASSSGTSGVPSTDTQYFGPGTRLTVL.

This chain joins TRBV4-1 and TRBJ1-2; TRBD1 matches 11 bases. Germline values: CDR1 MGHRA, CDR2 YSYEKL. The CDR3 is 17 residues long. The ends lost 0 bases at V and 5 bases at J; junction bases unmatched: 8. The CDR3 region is CASSQDPGTGGNYGYTF. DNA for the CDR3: TGCGCCAGCAGCCAAGATCCCGGGACAGGGGGAAATTATGGCTACACCTTC.

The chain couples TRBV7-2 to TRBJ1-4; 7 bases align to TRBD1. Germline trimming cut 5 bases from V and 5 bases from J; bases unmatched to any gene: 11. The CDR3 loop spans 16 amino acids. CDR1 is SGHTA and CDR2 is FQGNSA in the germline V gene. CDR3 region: CASSPSPTGPNEKLFF. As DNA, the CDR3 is TGTGCCAGCAGCCCCTCTCCGACAGGGCCGAATGAAAAACTGTTTTTT.

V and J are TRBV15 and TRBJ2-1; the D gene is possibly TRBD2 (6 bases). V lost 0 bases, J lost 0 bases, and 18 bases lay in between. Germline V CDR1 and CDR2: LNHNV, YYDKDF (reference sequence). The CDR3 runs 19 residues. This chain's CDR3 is CATSREYTGVLGSYNEQFF. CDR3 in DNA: TGTGCCACCAGCAGAGAGTATACGGGAGTTTTAGGCTCCTACAATGAGCAGTTCTTC.

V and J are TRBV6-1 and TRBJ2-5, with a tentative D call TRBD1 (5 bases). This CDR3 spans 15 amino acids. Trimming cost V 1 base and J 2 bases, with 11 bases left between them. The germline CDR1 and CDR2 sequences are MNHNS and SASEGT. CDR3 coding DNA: TGTGCCAGCAGTGAAGGGGGCAGAACTCAAGAGACCCAGTACTTC. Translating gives CASSEGGRTQETQYF.

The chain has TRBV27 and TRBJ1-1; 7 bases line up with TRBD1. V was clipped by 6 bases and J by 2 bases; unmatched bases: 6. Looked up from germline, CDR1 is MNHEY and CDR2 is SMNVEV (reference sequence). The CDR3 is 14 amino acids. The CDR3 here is CASSYRQGNTEAFF. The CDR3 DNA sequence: TGTGCCAGCAGCTATAGACAGGGTAACACTGAAGCTTTCTTT.

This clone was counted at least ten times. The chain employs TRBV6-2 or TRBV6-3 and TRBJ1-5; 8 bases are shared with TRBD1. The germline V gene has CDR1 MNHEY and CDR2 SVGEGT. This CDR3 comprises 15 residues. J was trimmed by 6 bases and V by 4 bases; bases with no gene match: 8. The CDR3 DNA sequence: TGTGCCAGCAGTTCAGGACAGGGAGCTAGTCAGCCCCAGCATTTT. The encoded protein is CASSSGQGASQPQHF.

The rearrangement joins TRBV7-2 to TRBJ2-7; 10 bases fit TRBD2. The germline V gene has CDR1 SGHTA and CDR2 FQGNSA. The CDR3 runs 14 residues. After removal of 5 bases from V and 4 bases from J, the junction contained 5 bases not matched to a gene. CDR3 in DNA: TGTGCCAGCAGCCGGGGACTAGCGCCGTACGAGCAGTACTTC. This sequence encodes CASSRGLAPYEQYF.

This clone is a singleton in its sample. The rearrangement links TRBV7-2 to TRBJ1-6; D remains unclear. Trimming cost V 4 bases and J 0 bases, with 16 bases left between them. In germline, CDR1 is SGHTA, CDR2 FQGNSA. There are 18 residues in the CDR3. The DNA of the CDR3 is TGTGCCAGCAGCTCCGCTGCGGGGAGAAGCTCCTATAATTCACCCCTCCACTTT. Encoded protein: CASSSAAGRSSYNSPLHF.